The 2 T cell receptor beta chains given below trace back to one sample, sequenced in a study of shared clonotypes between healthy human individuals. Some clones are missing from TCRdb's copy, which holds only in-frame ones; the method was immunoSEQ multiplex PCR. The data hold around 690,000 clones, with less than 95% observed a single time. Specimen: memory CD8+ T cells from PBMCs. Subset reported: CD45RO+ cells pooled with CCR7-negative TemRA cells. These receptors were collected from a man between 18 and 29 years old in good health. Some clones in this sample may be carry-over from other donors' samples.

The table lists this clone with a count of one. The rearrangement links TRBV2 to TRBJ2-3; D may be TRBD1 or TRBD2 (5 bases each). From germline, CDR1 is SNHLY and CDR2 FYNNEI. Trimming pared 2 bases from V and 4 bases from J, leaving 13 bases between. This CDR3 region has 15 residues. In nucleotides, the CDR3 is TGTGCCAGCAGTGAAAGCATGAGGGGACCAGATACGCAGTATTTT. Its protein is CASSESMRGPDTQYF.

Turning to this clone: The identical CDR3 is also encoded by other nucleotide sequences in the sample. This chain connects TRBV19 to TRBJ1-5; D gene unclear. CDR1 is LNHDA and CDR2 is SQIVND in the germline V gene (reference sequence). Trimming stripped 1 base from V and 4 bases from J, with 5 bases between. The CDR3 has 13 amino acids. CDR3 nucleotides: TGTGCCAGTAGTATAGGGGCGAATCAGCCCCAGCATTTT. Encoded protein: CASSIGANQPQHF.